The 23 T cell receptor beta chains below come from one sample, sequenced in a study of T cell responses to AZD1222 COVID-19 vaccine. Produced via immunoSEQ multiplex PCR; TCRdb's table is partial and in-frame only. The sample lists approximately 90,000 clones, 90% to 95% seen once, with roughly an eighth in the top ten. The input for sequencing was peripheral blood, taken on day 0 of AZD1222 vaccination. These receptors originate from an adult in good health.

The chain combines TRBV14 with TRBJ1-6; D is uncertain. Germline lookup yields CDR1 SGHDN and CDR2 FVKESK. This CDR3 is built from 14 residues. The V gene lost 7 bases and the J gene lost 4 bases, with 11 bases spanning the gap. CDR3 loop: CASKEAAYNSPLHF. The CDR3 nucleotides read TGTGCCAGCAAAGAGGCAGCTTATAATTCACCCCTCCACTTT. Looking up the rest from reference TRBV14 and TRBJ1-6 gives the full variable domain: EAGVTQFPSHSVIEKGQTVTLRCDPISGHDNLYWYRRVMGKEIKFLLHFVKESKQDESGMPNNRFLAERTGGTYSTLKVQPAELEDSGVYFCASKEAAYNSPLHFGNGTRLTVT.

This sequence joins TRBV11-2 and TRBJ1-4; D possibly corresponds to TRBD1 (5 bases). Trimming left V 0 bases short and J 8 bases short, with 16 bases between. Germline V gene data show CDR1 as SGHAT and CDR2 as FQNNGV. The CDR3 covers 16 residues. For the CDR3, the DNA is TGTGCCAGCAGCTTAGAGGGACGGTCGTCAATGGAAAAACTGTTTTTT. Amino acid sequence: CASSLEGRSSMEKLFF.

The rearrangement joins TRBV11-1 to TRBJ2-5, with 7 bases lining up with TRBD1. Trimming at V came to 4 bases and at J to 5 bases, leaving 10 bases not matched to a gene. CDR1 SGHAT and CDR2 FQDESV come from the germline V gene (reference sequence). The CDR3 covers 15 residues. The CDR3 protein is CASSSAQGKFETQYF. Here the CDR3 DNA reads TGTGCCAGCAGCTCGGCACAGGGGAAATTTGAGACCCAGTACTTC.

DNA of the CDR3: TGTGCCAGCAGCCCAAGACAGGGCTCTCAGCCCCAGCATTTT. This codes for CASSPRQGSQPQHF. The chain recombines TRBV3-1 (or the pseudogene TRBV3-2) with TRBJ1-5; 7 positions agree with TRBD1. There are 14 residues in the CDR3. With 4 bases clipped from V and 6 bases from J, the junction kept 6 bases outside the gene matches. Looked up from germline, CDR1 is LGHDT and CDR2 is YNNKEL (reference sequence).

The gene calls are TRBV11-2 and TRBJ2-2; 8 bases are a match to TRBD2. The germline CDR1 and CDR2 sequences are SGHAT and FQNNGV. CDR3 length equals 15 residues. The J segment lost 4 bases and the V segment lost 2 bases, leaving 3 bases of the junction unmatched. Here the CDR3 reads CASSLLAGGTGELFF. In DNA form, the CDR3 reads TGTGCCAGCAGCTTATTGGCGGGGGGCACCGGGGAGCTGTTTTTT.

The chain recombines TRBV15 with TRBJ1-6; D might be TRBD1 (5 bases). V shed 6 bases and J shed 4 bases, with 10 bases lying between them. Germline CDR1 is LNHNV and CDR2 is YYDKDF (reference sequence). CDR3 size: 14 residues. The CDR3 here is CATRGQGYNSPLHF. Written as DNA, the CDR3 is TGTGCCACCAGAGGCCAGGGTTATAATTCACCCCTCCACTTT. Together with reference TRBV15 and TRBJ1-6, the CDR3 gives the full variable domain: DAMVIQNPRYQVTQFGKPVTLSCSQTLNHNVMYWYQQKSSQAPKLLFHYYDKDFNNEADTPDNFQSRRPNTSFCFLDIRSPGLGDTAMYLCATRGQGYNSPLHFGNGTRLTVT.

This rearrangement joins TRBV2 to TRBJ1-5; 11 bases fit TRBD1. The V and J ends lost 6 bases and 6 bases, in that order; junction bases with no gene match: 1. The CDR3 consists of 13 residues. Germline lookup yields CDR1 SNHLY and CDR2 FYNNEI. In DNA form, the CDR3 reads TGTGCCAGCAGGGGGACAGGGGGTCAGCCCCAGCATTTT. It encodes CASRGTGGQPQHF. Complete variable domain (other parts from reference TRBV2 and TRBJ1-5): EPEVTQTPSHQVTQMGQEVILRCVPISNHLYFYWYRQILGQKVEFLVSFYNNEISEKSEIFDDQFSVERPDGSNFTLKIRSTKLEDSAMYFCASRGTGGQPQHFGDGTRLSIL.

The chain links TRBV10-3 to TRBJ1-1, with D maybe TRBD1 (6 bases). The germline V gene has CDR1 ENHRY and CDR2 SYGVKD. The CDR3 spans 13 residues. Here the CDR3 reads CAVGQTMNTEAFF. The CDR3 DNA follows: TGTGCTGTCGGACAGACCATGAACACTGAAGCTTTCTTT.

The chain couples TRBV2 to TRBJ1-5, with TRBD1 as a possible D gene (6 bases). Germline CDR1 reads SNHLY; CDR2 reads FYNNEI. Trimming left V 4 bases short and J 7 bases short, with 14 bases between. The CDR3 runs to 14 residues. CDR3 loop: CASSVYRARQPQHF. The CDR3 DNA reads TGTGCCAGCAGTGTCTACAGGGCCCGGCAGCCCCAGCATTTT.

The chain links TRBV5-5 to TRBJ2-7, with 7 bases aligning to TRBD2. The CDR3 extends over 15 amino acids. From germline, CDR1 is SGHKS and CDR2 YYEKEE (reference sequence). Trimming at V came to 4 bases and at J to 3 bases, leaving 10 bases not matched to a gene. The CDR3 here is CASSPNPGLGYEQYF. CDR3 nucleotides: TGTGCCAGCAGCCCTAATCCAGGACTAGGCTACGAGCAGTACTTC.

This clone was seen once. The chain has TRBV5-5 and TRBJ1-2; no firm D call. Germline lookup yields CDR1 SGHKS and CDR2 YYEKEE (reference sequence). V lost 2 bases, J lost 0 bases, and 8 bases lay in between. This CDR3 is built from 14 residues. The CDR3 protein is CASSLGTSNYGYTF. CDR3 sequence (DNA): TGTGCCAGCAGCTTAGGCACTTCTAACTATGGCTACACCTTC. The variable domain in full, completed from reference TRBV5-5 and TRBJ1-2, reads DAGVTQSPTHLIKTRGQQVTLRCSPISGHKSVSWYQQVLGQGPQFIFQYYEKEERGRGNFPDRFSARQFPNYSSELNVNALLLGDSALYLCASSLGTSNYGYTFGSGTRLTVV.

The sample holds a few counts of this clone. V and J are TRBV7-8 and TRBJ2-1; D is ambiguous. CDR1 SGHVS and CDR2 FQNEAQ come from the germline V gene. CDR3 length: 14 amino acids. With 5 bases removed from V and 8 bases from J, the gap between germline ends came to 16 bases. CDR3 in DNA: TGTGCCAGCAGCCCGACTTCGCGTGTCGATGAGCAGTTCTTC. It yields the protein CASSPTSRVDEQFF.

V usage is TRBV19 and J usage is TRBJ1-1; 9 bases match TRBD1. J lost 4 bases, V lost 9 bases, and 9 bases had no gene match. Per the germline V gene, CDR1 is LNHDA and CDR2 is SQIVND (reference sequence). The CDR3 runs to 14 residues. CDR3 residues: CARADRDRVTEAFF. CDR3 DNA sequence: TGTGCCAGGGCGGACCGGGACAGGGTCACTGAAGCTTTCTTT.

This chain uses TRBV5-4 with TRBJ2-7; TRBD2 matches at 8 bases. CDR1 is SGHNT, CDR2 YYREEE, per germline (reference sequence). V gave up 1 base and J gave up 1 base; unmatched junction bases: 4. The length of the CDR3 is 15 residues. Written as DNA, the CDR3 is TGTGCCAGCAGCTTGAGGGCGGGAGGTTCCTACGAGCAGTACTTC. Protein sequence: CASSLRAGGSYEQYF.

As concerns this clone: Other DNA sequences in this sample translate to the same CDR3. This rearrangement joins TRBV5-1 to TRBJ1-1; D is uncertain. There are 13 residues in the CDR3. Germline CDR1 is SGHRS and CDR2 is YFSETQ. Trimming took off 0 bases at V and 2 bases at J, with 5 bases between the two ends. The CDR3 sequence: CASSLEVNTEAFF. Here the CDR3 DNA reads TGCGCCAGCAGCTTGGAGGTCAACACTGAAGCTTTCTTT.

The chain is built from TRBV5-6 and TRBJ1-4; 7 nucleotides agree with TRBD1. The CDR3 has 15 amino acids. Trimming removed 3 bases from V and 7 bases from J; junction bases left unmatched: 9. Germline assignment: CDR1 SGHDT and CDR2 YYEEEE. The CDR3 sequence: CASSSGQAQTEKLFF. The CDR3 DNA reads TGTGCCAGCAGCTCTGGACAGGCTCAGACTGAAAAACTGTTTTTT.

The CDR3 sequence: CASRRDRVYEQYF. The CDR3 DNA reads TGTGCCAGCAGGCGGGACAGGGTTTACGAGCAGTACTTC. J is TRBJ2-7 and V is TRBV5-6; 9 bases match TRBD1. Trimming took 5 bases from V and 4 from J; bases not matched to a gene: 4. This CDR3 is built from 13 residues. In germline, CDR1 is SGHDT, CDR2 YYEEEE.

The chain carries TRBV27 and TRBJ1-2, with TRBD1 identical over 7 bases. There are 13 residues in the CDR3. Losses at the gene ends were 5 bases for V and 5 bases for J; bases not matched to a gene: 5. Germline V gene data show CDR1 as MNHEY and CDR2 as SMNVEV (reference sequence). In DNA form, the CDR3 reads TGTGCCAGCAGTCACACAGGGGCTTATGGCTACACCTTC. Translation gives CASSHTGAYGYTF.

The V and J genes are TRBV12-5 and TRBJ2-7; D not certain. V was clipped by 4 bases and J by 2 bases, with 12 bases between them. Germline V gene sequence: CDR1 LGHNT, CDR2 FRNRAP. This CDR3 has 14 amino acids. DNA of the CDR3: TGTGCTAGTGGTTCCGAAGGGCCACCCTACGAGCAGTACTTC. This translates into CASGSEGPPYEQYF.

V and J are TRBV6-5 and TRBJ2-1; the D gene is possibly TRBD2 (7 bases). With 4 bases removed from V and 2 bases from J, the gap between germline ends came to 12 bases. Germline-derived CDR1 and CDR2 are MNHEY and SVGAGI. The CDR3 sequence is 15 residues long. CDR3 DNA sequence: TGTGCCAGCAGTTTCGGGGGGCGCGCCTACAATGAGCAGTTCTTC. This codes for CASSFGGRAYNEQFF.

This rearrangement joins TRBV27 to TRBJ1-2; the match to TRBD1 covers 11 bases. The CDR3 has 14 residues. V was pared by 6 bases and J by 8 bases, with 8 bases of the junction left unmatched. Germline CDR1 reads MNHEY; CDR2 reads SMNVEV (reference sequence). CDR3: CASRGQGEFYGYTF. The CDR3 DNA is TGTGCCAGCAGGGGACAGGGGGAATTTTACGGCTACACCTTC.

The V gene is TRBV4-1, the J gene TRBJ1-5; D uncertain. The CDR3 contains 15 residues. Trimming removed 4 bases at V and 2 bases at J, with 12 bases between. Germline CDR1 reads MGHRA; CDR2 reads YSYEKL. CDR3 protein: CASSPDRLGNQPQHF. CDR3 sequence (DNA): TGCGCCAGCAGCCCAGATCGACTGGGCAATCAGCCCCAGCATTTT.

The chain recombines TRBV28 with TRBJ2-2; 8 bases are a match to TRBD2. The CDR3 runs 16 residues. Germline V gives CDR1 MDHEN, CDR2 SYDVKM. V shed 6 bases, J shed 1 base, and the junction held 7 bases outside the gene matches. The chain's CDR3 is CASRQIGGENTGELFF. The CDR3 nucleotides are TGTGCCAGCAGGCAGATCGGGGGGGAGAACACCGGGGAGCTGTTTTTT.